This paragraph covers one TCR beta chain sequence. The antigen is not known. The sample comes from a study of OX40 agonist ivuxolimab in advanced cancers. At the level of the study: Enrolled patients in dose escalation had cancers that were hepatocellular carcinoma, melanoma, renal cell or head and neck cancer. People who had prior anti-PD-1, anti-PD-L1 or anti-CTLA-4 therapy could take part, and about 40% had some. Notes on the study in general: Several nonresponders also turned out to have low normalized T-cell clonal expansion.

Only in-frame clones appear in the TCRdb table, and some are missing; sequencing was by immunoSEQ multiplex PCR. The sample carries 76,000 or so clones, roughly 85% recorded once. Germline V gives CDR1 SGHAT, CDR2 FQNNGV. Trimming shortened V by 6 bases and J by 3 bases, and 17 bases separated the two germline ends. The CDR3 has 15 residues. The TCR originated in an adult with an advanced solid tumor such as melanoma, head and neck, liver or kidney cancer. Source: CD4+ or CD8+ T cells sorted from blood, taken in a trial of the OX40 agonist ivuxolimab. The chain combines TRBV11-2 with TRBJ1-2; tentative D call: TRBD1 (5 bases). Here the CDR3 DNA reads TGTGCCAGCAGTTTATGGCTTGGGACGGACTATGGCTACACCTTC. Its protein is CASSLWLGTDYGYTF.